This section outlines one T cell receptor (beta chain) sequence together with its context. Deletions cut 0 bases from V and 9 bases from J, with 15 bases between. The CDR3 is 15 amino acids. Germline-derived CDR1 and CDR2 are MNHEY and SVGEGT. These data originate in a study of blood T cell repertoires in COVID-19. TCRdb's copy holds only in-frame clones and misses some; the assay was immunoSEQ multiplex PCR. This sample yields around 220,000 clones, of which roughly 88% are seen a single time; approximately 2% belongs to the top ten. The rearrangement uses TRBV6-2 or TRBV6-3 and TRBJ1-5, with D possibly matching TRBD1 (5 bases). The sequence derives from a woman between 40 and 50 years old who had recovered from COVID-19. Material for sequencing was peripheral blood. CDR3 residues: CASSYSGQGIRPQHF. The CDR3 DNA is TGTGCCAGCAGTTACTCGGGGCAGGGCATCCGGCCCCAGCATTTT.